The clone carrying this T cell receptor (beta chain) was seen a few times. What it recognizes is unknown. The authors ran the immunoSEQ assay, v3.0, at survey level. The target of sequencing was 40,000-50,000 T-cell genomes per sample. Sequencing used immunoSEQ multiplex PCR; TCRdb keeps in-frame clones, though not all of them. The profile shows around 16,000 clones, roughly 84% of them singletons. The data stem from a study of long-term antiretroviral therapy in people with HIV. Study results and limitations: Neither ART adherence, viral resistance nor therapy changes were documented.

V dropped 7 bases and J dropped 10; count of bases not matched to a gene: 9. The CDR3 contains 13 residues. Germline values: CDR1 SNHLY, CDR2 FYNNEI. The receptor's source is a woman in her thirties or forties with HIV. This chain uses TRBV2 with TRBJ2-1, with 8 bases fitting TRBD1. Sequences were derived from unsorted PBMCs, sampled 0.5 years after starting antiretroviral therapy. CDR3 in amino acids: CASIQAGGREQFF. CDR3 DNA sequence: TGTGCCAGCATCCAGGCAGGGGGCCGCGAGCAGTTCTTC.